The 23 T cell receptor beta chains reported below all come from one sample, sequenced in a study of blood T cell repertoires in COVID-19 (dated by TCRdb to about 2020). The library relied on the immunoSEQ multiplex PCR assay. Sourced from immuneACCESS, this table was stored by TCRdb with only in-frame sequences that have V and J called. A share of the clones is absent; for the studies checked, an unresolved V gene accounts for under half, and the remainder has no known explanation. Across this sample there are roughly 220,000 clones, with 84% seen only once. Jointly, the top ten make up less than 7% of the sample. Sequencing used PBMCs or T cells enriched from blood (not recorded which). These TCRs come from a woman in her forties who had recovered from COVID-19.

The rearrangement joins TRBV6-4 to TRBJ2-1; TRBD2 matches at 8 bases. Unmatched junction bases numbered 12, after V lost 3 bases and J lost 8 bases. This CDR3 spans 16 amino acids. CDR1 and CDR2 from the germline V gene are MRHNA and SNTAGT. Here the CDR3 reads CASSEGGAGGVDEQFF. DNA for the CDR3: TGTGCCAGCAGTGAAGGGGGGGCGGGAGGAGTCGATGAGCAGTTCTTC.

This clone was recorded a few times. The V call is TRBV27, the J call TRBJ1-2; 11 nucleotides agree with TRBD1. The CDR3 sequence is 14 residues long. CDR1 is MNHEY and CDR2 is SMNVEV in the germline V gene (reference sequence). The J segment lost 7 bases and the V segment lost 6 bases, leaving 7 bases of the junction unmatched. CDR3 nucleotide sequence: TGTGCCAGCAGAGTGGACAGGGGGCTGGGTGGCTACACCTTC. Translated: CASRVDRGLGGYTF.

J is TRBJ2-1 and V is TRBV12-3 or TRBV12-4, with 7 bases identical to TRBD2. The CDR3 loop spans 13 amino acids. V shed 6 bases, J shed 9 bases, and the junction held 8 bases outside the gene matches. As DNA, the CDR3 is TGTGCCAGCAGCACAGGACTAGAAGGTGAGCAGTTCTTC. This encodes CASSTGLEGEQFF.

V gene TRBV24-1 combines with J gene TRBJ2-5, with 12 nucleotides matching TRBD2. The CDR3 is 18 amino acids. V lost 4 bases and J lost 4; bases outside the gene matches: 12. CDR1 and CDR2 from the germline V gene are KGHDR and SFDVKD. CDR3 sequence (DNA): TGTGCCACCAGTGACCGCTTACTAGCGGGAGGAGGCGCAGAGACCCAGTACTTC. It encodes CATSDRLLAGGGAETQYF.

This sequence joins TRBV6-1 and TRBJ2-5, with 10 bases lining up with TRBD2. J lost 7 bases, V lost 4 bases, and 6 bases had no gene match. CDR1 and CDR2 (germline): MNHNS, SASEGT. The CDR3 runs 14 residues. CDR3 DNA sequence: TGTGCCAGCAGTGGAGCGGGAGGGCCGGGGACCCAGTACTTC. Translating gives CASSGAGGPGTQYF.

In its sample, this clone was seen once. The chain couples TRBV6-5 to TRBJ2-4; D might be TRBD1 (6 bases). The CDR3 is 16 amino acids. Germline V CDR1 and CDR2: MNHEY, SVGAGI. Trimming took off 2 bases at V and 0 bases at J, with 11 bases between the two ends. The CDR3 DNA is TGTGCCAGCAGTTACCGGGACACCTTAGCCAAAAACATTCAGTACTTC. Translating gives CASSYRDTLAKNIQYF.

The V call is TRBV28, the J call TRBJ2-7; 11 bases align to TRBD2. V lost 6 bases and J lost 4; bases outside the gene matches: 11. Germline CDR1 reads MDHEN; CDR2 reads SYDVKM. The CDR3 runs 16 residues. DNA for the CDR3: TGTGCCAGCAGCTCGAATAGCGGGAGGGCCGAGTACGAGCAGTACTTC. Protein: CASSSNSGRAEYEQYF.

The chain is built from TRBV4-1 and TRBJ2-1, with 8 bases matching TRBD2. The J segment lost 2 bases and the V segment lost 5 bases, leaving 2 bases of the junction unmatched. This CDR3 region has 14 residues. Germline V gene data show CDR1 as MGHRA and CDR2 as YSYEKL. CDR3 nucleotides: TGCGCCAGCAGCGCACTAGCGGCCTACAATGAGCAGTTCTTC. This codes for CASSALAAYNEQFF.

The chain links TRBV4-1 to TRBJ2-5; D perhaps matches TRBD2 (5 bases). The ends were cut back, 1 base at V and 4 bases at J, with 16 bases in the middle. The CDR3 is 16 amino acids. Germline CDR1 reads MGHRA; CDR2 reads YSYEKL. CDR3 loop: CASSQVLGIRGETQYF. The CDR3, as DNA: TGCGCCAGCAGCCAAGTACTAGGGATTCGCGGAGAGACCCAGTACTTC.

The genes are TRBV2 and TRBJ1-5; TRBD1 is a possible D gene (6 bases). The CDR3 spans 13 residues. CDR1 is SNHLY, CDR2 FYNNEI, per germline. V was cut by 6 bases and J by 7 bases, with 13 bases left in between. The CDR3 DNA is TGTGCCAGCAGCGCACAGGGTCGGCAGCCCCAGCATTTT. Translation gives CASSAQGRQPQHF.

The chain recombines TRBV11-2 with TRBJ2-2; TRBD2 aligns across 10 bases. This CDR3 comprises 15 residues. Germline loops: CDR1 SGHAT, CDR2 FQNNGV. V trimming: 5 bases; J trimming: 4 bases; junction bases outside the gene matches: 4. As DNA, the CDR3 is TGTGCCAGCAGCCCCAGCGGGAGGGGCACCGGGGAGCTGTTTTTT. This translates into CASSPSGRGTGELFF.

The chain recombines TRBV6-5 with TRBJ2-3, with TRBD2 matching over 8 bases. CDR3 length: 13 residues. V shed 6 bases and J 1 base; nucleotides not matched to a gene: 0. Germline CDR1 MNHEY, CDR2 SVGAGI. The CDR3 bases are TGTGCCAGCAGGACTAGCGGCACAGATACGCAGTATTTT. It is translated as CASRTSGTDTQYF.

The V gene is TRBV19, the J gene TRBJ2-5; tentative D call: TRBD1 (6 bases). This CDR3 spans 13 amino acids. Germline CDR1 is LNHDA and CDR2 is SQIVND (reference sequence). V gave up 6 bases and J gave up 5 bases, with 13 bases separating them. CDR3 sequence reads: CASRGRGVETQYF. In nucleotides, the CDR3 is TGTGCCAGTAGAGGCAGGGGCGTGGAGACCCAGTACTTC. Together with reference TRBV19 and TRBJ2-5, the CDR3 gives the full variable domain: DGGITQSPKYLFRKEGQNVTLSCEQNLNHDAMYWYRQDPGQGLRLIYYSQIVNDFQKGDIAEGYSVSREKKESFPLTVTSAQKNPTAFYLCASRGRGVETQYFGPGTRLLVL.

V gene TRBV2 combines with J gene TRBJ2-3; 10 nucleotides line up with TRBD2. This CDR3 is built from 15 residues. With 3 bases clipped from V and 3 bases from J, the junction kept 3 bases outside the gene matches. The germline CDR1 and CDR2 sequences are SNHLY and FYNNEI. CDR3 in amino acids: CASSETSGFTDTQYF. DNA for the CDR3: TGTGCCAGCAGTGAGACTAGCGGGTTTACAGATACGCAGTATTTT.

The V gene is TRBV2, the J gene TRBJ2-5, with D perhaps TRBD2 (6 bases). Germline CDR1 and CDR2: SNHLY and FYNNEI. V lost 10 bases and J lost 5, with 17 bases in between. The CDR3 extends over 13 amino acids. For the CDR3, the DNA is TGTGCCATCGTCGTCGCGGGGCGGGAGACCCAGTACTTC. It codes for CAIVVAGRETQYF.

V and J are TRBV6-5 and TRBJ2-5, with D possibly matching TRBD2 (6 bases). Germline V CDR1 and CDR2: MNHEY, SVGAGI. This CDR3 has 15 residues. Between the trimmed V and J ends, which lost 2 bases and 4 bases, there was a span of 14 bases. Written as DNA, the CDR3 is TGTGCCAGCAGTTACCCAGGACTGGGAGGAGAGACCCAGTACTTC. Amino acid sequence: CASSYPGLGGETQYF.

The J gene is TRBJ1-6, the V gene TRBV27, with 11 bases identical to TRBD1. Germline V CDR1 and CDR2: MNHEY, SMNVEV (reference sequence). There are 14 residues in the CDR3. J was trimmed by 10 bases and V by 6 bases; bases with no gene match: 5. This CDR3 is CASRFGQGASPLHF. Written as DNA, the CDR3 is TGTGCCAGCAGGTTCGGACAGGGGGCCTCACCCCTCCACTTT.

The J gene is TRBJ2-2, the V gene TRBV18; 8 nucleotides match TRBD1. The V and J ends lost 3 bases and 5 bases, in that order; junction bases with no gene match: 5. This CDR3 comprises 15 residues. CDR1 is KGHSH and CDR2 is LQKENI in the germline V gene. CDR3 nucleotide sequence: TGTGCCAGCTCACCCCCAGGGGGCAGGACCGGGGAGCTGTTTTTT. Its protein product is CASSPPGGRTGELFF.

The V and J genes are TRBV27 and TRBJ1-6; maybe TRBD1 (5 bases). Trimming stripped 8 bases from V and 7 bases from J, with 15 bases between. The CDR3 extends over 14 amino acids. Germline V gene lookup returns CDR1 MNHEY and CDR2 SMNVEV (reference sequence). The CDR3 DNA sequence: TGTGCCAGCCGTGGGGGGGTGGCAAATTCACCCCTCCACTTT. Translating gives CASRGGVANSPLHF.

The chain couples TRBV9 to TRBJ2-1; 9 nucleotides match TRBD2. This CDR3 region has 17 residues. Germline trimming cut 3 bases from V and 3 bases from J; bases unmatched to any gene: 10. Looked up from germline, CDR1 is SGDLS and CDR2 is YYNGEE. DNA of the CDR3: TGTGCCAGCAGCGGCGGGAGGGCCGGGGCCGACTACAATGAGCAGTTCTTC. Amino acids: CASSGGRAGADYNEQFF.

CDR3 region: CAISESGPGQGVVAQYF. In DNA, the CDR3 is TGTGCCATCAGTGAGTCGGGGCCGGGACAGGGAGTTGTTGCGCAGTATTTT. The V call is TRBV10-3, the J call TRBJ2-3, with TRBD1 matching over 9 bases. The CDR3 has 17 residues. Trimming cost V 0 bases and J 10 bases; bases outside gene matches: 14. Germline V gene data show CDR1 as ENHRY and CDR2 as SYGVKD.

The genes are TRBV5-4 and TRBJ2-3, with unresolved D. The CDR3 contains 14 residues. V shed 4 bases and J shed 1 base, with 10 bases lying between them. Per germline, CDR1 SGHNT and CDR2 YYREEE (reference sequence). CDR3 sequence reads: CASSTRQGTDTQYF. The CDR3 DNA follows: TGTGCCAGCAGCACCCGGCAGGGCACAGATACGCAGTATTTT.

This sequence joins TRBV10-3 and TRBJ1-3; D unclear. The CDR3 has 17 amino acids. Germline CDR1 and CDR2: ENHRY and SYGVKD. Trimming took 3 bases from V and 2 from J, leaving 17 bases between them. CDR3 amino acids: CAISESELLPPGNTIYF. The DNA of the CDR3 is TGTGCCATCAGTGAATCCGAACTACTTCCTCCTGGAAACACCATATATTTT.